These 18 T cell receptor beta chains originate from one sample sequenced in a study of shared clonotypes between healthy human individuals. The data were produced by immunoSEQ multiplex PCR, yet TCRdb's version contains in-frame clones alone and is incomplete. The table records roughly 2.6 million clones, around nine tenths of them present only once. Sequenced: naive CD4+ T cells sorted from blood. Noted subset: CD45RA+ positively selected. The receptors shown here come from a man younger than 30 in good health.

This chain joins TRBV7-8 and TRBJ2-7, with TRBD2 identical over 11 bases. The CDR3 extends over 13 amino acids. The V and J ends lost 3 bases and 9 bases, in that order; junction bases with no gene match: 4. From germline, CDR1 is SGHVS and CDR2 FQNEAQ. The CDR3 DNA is TGTGCCAGCAGCTTCTCGGGACTAGCGGCGCAGTACTTC. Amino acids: CASSFSGLAAQYF.

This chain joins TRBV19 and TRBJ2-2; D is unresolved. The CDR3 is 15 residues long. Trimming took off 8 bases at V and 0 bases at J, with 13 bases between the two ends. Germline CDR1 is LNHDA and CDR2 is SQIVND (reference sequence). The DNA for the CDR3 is TGTGCCAGTCGGTACGGAGCCGCGAACACCGGGGAGCTGTTTTTT. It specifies CASRYGAANTGELFF.

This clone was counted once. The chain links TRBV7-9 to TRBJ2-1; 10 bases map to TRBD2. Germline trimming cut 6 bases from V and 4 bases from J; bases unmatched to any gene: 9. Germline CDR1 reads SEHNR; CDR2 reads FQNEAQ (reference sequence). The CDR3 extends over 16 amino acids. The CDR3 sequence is CASSSSGGRSYNEQFF. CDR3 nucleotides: TGTGCCAGCAGTTCTAGCGGGGGCCGATCGTACAATGAGCAGTTCTTC.

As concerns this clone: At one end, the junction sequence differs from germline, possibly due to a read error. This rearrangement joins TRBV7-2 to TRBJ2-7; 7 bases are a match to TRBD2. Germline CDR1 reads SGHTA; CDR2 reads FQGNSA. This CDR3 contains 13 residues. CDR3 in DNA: TGTGCCAGCAGCATAGCGGGTTTATACGAGCAGTACTTC. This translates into CASSIAGLYEQYF. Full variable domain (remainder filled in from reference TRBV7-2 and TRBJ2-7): GAGVSQSPSNKVTEKGKDVELRCDPISGHTALYWYRQSLGQGLEFLIYFQGNSAPDKSGLPSDRFSAERTGGSVSTLTIQRTQQEDSAVYLCASSIAGLYEQYFGPGTRLTVT.

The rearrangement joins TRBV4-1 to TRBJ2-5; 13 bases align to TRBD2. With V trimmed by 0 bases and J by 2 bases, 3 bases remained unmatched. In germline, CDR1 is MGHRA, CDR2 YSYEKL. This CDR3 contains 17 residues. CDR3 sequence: CASSQDGTSGVQETQYF. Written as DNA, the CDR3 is TGCGCCAGCAGCCAAGATGGGACTAGCGGGGTTCAAGAGACCCAGTACTTC.

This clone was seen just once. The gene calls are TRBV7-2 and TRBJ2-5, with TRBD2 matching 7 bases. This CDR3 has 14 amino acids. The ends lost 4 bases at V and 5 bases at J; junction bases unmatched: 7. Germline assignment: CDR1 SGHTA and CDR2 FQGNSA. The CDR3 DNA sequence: TGTGCCAGCAGCTCCCGGACTAGGTCGGAGACCCAGTACTTC. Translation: CASSSRTRSETQYF. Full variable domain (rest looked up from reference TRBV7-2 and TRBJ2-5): GAGVSQSPSNKVTEKGKDVELRCDPISGHTALYWYRQSLGQGLEFLIYFQGNSAPDKSGLPSDRFSAERTGGSVSTLTIQRTQQEDSAVYLCASSSRTRSETQYFGPGTRLLVL.

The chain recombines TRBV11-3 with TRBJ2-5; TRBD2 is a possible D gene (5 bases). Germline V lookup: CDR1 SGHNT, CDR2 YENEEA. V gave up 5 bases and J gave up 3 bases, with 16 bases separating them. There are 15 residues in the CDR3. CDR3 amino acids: CASSPRTGPEETQYF. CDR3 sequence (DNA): TGTGCCAGCAGCCCAAGGACTGGGCCGGAAGAGACCCAGTACTTC.

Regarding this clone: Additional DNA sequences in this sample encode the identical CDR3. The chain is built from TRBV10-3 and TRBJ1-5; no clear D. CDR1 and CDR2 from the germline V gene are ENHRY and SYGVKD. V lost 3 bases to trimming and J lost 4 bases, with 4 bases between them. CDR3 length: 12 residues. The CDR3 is CAISEGNQPQHF. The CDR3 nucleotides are TGTGCCATCAGTGAAGGAAATCAGCCCCAGCATTTT.

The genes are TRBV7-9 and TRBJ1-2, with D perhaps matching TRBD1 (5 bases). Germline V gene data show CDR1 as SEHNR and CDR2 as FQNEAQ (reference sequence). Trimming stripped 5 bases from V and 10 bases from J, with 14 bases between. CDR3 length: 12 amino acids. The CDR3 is CASSPRGTSYTF. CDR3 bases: TGTGCCAGCAGCCCGCGTGGGACTTCCTACACCTTC.

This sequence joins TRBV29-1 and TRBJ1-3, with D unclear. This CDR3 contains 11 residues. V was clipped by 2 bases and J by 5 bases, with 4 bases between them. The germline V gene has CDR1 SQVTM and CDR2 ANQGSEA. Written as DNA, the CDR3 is TGCAGCGTTGAACCCCGAAACACCATATATTTT. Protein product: CSVEPRNTIYF.

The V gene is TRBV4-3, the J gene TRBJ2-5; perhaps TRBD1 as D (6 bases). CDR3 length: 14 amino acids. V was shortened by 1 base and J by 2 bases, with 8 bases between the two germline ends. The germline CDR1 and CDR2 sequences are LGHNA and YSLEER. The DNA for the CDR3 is TGCGCCAGCAGCCAAGGGACAGAGCAAGAGACCCAGTACTTC. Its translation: CASSQGTEQETQYF.

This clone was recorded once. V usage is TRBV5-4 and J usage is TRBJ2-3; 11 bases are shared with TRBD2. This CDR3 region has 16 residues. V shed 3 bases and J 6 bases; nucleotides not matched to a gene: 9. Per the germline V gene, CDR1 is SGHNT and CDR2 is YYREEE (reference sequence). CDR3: CASSSTLLAGVDTQYF. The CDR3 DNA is TGTGCCAGCAGCTCAACCCTACTAGCGGGGGTTGATACGCAGTATTTT.

CDR3: CASSDLNRLGYTF. The CDR3 DNA is TGTGCCAGCAGCGACCTAAACAGACTTGGCTACACCTTC. The genes are TRBV9 and TRBJ1-2, with D hard to call. V shed 3 bases and J shed 7 bases, with 13 bases lying between them. This CDR3 comprises 13 residues. In germline, CDR1 is SGDLS, CDR2 YYNGEE.

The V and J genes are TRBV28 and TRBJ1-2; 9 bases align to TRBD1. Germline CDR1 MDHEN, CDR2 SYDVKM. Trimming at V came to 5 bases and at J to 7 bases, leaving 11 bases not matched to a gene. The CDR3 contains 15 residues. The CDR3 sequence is CASSGPGQGLVGYTF. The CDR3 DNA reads TGTGCCAGCAGTGGACCGGGACAGGGTTTAGTTGGCTACACCTTC.

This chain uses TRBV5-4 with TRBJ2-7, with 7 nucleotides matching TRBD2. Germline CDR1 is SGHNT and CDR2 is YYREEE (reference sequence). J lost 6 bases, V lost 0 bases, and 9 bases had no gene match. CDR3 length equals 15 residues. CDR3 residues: CASSLAGGGPLEQYF. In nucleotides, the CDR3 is TGTGCCAGCAGCTTGGCGGGGGGAGGCCCCCTCGAGCAGTACTTC. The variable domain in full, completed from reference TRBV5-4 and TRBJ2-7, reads ETGVTQSPTHLIKTRGQQVTLRCSSQSGHNTVSWYQQALGQGPQFIFQYYREEENGRGNFPPRFSGLQFPNYSSELNVNALELDDSALYLCASSLAGGGPLEQYFGPGTRLTVT.

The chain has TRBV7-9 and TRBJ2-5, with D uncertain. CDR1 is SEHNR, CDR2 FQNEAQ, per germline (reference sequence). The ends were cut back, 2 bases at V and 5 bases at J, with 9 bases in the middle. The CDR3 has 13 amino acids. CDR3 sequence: CASSLTADETQYF. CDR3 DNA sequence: TGTGCCAGCAGCTTAACAGCAGATGAGACCCAGTACTTC.

CDR3 in DNA: TGCGCCAGCAGCTTGGTGGGGACAGGGGACAATGAGCAGTTCTTC. It translates to CASSLVGTGDNEQFF. V is TRBV5-1 and J is TRBJ2-1; 10 nucleotides match TRBD1. This CDR3 has 15 amino acids. The germline V gene has CDR1 SGHRS and CDR2 YFSETQ. The J segment lost 5 bases and the V segment lost 0 bases, leaving 2 bases of the junction unmatched.

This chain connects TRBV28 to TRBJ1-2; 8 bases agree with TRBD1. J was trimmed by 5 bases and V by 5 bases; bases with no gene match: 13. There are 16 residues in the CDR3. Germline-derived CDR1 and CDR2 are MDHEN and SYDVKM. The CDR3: CASSGTGGGQGYGYTF. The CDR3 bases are TGTGCCAGCAGTGGGACAGGCGGGGGGCAAGGGTATGGCTACACCTTC.